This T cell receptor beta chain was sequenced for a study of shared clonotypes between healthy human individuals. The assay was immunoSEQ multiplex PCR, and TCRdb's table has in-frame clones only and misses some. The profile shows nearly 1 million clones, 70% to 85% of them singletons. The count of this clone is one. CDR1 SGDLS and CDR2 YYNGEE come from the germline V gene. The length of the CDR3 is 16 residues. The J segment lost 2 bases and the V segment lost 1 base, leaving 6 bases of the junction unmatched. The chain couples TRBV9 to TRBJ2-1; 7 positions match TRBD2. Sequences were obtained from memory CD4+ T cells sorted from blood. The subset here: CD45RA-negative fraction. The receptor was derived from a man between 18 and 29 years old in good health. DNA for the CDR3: TGTGCCAGCAGCGTAAGAGCGGGATTCACCTACAATGAGCAGTTCTTC. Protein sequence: CASSVRAGFTYNEQFF.